The T cell receptor beta chain described here comes from a study of regulatory dendritic cells for organ transplantation. Study outcomes and limitations: Naive CD4+ and CD8+ repertoires were highly diverse; memory CD8+ was most oligoclonal. Regulatory dendritic cells appeared to expand memory CD8+ clones less than mature ones. Among resting subsets, memory CD8+ cells contained the most alloreactive clonotypes.

CD4+ or CD8+ T cells were sorted as naive CD45RA+ or memory CD45RO+. V dropped 6 bases and J dropped 4; count of bases not matched to a gene: 6. CDR1 is SGHRS and CDR2 is YFSETQ in the germline V gene. The CDR3 covers 15 residues. The table came from immunoSEQ multiplex PCR; TCRdb's copy has only in-frame clones and leaves some out. The sample holds about 30,000 clones, approximately 82% seen once. Remarks on this clone: What it recognizes is unknown.

This TCR derives from a human donor in good health. Source material: naive CD4+ T cells from blood. Subset meaning: CD45RA+ naive T cells. V usage is TRBV5-1 and J usage is TRBJ2-3; 12 nucleotides line up with TRBD1. The CDR3 sequence is CASNPGQGASDTQYF. The CDR3 coding sequence is TGCGCCAGCAACCCGGGACAGGGGGCGTCAGATACGCAGTATTTT.